This T cell receptor (beta chain) was identified during a study of T-cell memory formation after mild COVID-19. General study findings and limits: There was a balanced CD4/CD8 profile in clones contracting day 15 to 85, and later expanders leaned CD4+. CD8+ contracting clones occupied EMRA, while CD4+ ones occupied mainly CM and EM. Nothing showed for sure that second-wave clones peaking on day 37 were SARS-CoV-2 specific.

This CDR3 region has 14 residues. The germline V gene encodes CDR1 MGHDK and CDR2 SYGVNS. Germline trimming cut 6 bases from V and 4 bases from J; bases unmatched to any gene: 8. A word on this clonotype: Its antigen is still unknown.

Via MiXCR, TCRdb re-called the 5' RACE reads, giving one row per CDR3 protein. The table shows about 190,000 distinct CDR3 sequences, with about 17% occurring only once. The chain employs TRBV25-1 and TRBJ2-7; 8 nucleotides line up with TRBD1. This sequence originates from an adult woman who had mild COVID-19 (a few samples of this study predate the infection). Cell type and time point are not known. The sample was PBMCs or a T cell subset sorted from them (not recorded which). CDR3 region: CASRRGTGNYEQYF. The CDR3 DNA reads TGTGCCAGCAGGAGGGGGACAGGAAATTACGAGCAGTACTTC.